This TCR beta chain was profiled in a study of T cell responses to AZD1222 COVID-19 vaccine. Across the whole study: Pooling covered second doses at about 4 or about 12 weeks. The study, taken as a whole, reports: Repertoires were sampled only after the peak T cell response. Spike-specific TCR breadth and depth grew following two AZD1222 doses. Spike-wide vaccine-associated CD4 TCRs dominated at 160-218 and 743-854.

The CDR3 totals 15 residues. Germline V gives CDR1 SGHNT, CDR2 YYREEE (reference sequence). V lost 1 base and J lost 0, with 9 bases in between. Comments on this clone: Its antigen remains unidentified.

Clones were read by immunoSEQ multiplex PCR, and TCRdb kept only the in-frame ones, dropping some. This repertoire shows about 120,000 clones, over 85% found once; its top ten account for 4.4%. This receptor was obtained from an adult in good health. The chain recombines TRBV5-4 with TRBJ2-3; tentatively, D is TRBD1 (5 bases). Sequencing used peripheral blood, obtained on day 0 of AZD1222 vaccination. Here the CDR3 reads CASSLWQGSTDTQYF. For the CDR3, the DNA is TGTGCCAGCAGCTTGTGGCAGGGAAGCACAGATACGCAGTATTTT.